This TCR beta chain was sequenced in a study of blood T cells in healthy people across ages (dated by TCRdb to between 2015 and 2017). Broadly, across the study: In model experiments, roughly one uniquely barcoded TCR beta cDNA molecule per two T cells was captured by template switching. The donors were divided into four age groups: young (average around 16 years), middle-aged (under 40), aged (about 60) and long-lived (about 80). Using deep sequencing normalized with unique cDNA molecular identifiers, the study measured how TCR beta repertoire diversity changes with age. For two donors (one aged 18 to 29 and one aged 80 or older), the study analyzed two additional independent replicas of 1 million unique cDNA reads from the same blood draw. To avoid experimental bias, donors of different ages were distributed randomly across sequencing lanes. Study-level results and caveats: Observed TCR beta diversity per million T cells fell roughly linearly with age, and a significant reduction was already apparent by age roughly 40. Estimates of total diversity from one million sequenced T cells were regarded as lower bounds and underestimates. Compared with the aged group, the long-lived group had more naive CD4+ T cells, fewer expanded clones and increased TCR diversity, suggesting age selection. Bulk unsorted PBMC profiling prevented conclusive comparison of naive and antigen-experienced compartments. The CMV infection status of donors was not known, potentially confounding age-related changes in expanded clonotypes. Observed TCR beta diversity correlated strongly with the percentage of naive T cells measured by flow cytometry.

In its sample, this clonotype was seen many times. Its antigen specificity is not known. No qualities accompany the bases; no much larger clone lies one base away. Libraries were constructed by 5' RACE. These reads were obtained on an Illumina HiSeq 2500. A second PCR of about 6 to 11 cycles was performed with a sample-barcoded 5' primer and a J-beta primer mix. A template-switch 5' adaptor carrying 12 random nucleotides introduced a unique molecular identifier onto each TCR beta cDNA molecule. Each sample yielded at least 2.5 million CDR3-containing paired-end reads. The Mint cDNA synthesis kit, primed by a TRBC-specific oligonucleotide, was used to synthesize first-strand cDNA from all RNA. After uracil-DNA glycosylase treatment, a first 18-cycle PCR used universal primers M1SS and BC2_uni_R on all cDNA. For the original study's pipeline: For normalization, 1 million high-quality reads, each with a distinct molecular identifier, were randomly selected from each sample. Reads sharing molecular identifiers were discarded rather than binned into consensus sequences. MiTCR, set to a Q25 quality threshold and the strictest error-elimination algorithm, was used for CDR3 identification, clonotype clustering and error correction. A nonparametric unseen species model with Euler transformation was used to estimate a lower bound on total TCR beta diversity. The raw public reads went through TCRdb reprocessing: fastp at Q25, MiXCR clone calling, in-frame beta chains kept. Entries that share a CDR3 protein sequence are merged under the most common genes and DNA. Here the V and J calls rest on TCRdb's processing, not on the authors' analysis. This sample has around 870,000 distinct CDR3 sequences in its table, and 25% to 30% of those were observed once. The ten largest make up 17% of the sample.

The roughly 39 donors, aged 6 to 90 years, were systemically healthy Caucasian individuals from Russia. Each donor gave 9.5 to 10 milliliters of peripheral blood, drawn into EDTA-treated Vacutainer tubes. Ficoll-Paque density-gradient centrifugation was used to isolate PBMCs, with at least 6 million per sample. Trizol reagent was used to extract total RNA from the PBMCs, yielding at least 6 micrograms per sample. For every donor, an aliquot of PBMCs went through flow cytometry to measure the percentages of naive CD45RAhigh/CD27high T cells. The receptor was derived from a woman older than 75 in good health. The sample consisted of blood.

The CDR3 sequence is CASSYGQARLLQETQYF. The sequenced DNA is TGTGCCAGCAGTTACGGGCAGGCCCGGCTCCTCCAAGAGACCCAGTACTTC. Here the chain combines TRBV6-2 or TRBV6-3 and TRBJ2-5; the D gene cannot be named for sure. V is pared back by 2 bases and J by 1 base, with 17 bases lying between the germline termini. CDR1 and CDR2 were assigned from the germline V gene as MNHEY and SVGEGT. From cysteine to phenylalanine, the CDR3 is 17 amino acids long. This entry keeps only the CDR3 DNA: 51 bases, framed from base 1.